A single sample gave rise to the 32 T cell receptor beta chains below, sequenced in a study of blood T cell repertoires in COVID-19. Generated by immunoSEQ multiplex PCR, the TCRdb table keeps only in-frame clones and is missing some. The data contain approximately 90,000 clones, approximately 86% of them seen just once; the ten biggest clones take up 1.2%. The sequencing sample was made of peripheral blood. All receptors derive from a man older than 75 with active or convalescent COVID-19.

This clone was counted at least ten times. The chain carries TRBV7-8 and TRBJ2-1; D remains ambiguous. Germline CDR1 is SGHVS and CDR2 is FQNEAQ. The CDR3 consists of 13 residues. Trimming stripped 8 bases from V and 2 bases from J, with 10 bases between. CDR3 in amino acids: CASDTGAYNEQFF. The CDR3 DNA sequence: TGTGCCAGCGATACGGGTGCCTACAATGAGCAGTTCTTC.

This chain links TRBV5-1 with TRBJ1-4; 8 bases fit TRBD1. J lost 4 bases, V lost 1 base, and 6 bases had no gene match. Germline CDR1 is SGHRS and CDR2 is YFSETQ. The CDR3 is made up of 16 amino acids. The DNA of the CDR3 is TGCGCCAGCAGCTTGTGGCCAGGGGGCGGTAATGAAAAACTGTTTTTT. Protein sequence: CASSLWPGGGNEKLFF.

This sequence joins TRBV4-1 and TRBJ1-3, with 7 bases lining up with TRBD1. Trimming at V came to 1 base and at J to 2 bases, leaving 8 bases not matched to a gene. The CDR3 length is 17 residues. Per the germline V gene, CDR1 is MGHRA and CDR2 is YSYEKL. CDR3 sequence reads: CASSQASNRGTGNTIYF. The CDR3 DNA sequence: TGCGCCAGCAGCCAAGCGAGCAACAGGGGTACTGGAAACACCATATATTTT.

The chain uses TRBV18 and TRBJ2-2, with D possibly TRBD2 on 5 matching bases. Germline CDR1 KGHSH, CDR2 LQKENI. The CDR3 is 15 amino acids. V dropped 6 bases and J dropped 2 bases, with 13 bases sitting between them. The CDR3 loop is CASSYKEVNTGELFF. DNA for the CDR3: TGTGCCAGCTCCTACAAGGAGGTCAACACCGGGGAGCTGTTTTTT. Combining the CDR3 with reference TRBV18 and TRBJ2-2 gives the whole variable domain NAGVMQNPRHLVRRRGQEARLRCSPMKGHSHVYWYRQLPEEGLKFMVYLQKENIIDESGMPKERFSAEFPKEGPSILRIQQVVRGDSAAYFCASSYKEVNTGELFFGEGSRLTVL.

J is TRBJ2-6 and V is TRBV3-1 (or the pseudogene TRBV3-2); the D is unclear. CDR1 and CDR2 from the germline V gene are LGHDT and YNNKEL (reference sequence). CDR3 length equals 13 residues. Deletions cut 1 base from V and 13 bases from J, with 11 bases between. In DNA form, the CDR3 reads TGTGCCAGCAGCCAAGTAGAGGCACGAGTCCTGACTTTC. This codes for CASSQVEARVLTF.

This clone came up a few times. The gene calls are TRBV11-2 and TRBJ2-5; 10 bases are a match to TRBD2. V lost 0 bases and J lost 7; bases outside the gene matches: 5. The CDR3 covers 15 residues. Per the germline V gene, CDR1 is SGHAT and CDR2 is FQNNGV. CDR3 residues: CASSLDGAGGWTQYF. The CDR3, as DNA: TGTGCCAGCAGCTTAGATGGAGCGGGAGGGTGGACCCAGTACTTC.

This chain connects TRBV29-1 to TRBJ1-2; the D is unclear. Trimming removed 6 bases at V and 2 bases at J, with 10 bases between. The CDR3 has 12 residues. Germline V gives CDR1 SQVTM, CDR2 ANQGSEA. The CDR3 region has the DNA TGCAGCGTCATGACAACAAACTATGGCTACACCTTC. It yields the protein CSVMTTNYGYTF.

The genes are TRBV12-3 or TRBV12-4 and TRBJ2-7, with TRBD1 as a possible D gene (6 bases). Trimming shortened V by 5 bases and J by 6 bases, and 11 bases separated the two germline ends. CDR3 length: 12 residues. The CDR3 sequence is CASSRTGSEQYF. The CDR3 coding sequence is TGTGCCAGCAGTCGTACAGGGAGCGAGCAGTACTTC.

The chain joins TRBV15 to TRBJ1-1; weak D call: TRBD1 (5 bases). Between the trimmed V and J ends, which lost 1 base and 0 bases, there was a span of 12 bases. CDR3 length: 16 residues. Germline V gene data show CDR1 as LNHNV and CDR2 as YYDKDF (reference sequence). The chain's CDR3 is CATSRGSPGLNTEAFF. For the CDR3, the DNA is TGTGCCACCAGCAGAGGGAGTCCAGGGCTGAACACTGAAGCTTTCTTT.

The CDR3 bases are TGTGCCAGCACCGCGCAGACACAGAACACCGGGGAGCTGTTTTTT. It encodes CASTAQTQNTGELFF. The chain combines TRBV28 with TRBJ2-2; no clear D gene. V was shortened by 7 bases and J by 1 base, with 13 bases between the two germline ends. In germline, CDR1 is MDHEN, CDR2 SYDVKM. The CDR3 spans 15 residues.

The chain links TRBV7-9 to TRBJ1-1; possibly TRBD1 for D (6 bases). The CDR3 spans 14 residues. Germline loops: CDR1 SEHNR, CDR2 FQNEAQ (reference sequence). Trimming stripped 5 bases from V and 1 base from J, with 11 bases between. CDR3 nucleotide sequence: TGTGCCAGCAGCCGCGACAGGACGAACACTGAAGCTTTCTTT. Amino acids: CASSRDRTNTEAFF. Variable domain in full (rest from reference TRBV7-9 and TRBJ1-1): DTGVSQNPRHKITKRGQNVTFRCDPISEHNRLYWYRQTLGQGPEFLTYFQNEAQLEKSRLLSDRFSAERPKGSFSTLEIQRTEQGDSAMYLCASSRDRTNTEAFFGQGTRLTVV.

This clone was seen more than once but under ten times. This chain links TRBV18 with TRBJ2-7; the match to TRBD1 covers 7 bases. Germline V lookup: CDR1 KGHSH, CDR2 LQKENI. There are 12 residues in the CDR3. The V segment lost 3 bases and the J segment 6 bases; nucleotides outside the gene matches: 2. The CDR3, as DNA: TGTGCCAGCTCACCTACAGGGGCCGAGCAGTACTTC. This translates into CASSPTGAEQYF.

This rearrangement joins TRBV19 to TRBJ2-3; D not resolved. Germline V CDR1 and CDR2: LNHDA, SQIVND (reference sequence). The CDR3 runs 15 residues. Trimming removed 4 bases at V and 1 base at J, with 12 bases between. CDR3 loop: CASSKWSVGTDTQYF. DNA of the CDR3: TGTGCCAGTAGTAAGTGGAGTGTCGGCACAGATACGCAGTATTTT. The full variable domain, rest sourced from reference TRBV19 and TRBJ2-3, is DGGITQSPKYLFRKEGQNVTLSCEQNLNHDAMYWYRQDPGQGLRLIYYSQIVNDFQKGDIAEGYSVSREKKESFPLTVTSAQKNPTAFYLCASSKWSVGTDTQYFGPGTRLTVL.

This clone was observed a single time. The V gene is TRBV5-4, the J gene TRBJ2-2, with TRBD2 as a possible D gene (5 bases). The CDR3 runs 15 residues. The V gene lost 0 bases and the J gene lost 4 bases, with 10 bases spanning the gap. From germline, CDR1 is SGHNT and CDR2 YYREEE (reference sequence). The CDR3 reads CASSLEGRGTGELFF. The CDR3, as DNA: TGTGCCAGCAGCTTGGAAGGACGGGGCACCGGGGAGCTGTTTTTT.

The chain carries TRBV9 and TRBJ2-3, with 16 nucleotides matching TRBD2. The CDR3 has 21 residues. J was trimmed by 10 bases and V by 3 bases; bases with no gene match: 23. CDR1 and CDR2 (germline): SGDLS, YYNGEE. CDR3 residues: CASSGNSGLAGGPRRGGPQYF. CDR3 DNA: TGTGCCAGCAGCGGGAATTCGGGACTAGCGGGAGGGCCACGTAGGGGTGGACCGCAGTATTTT.

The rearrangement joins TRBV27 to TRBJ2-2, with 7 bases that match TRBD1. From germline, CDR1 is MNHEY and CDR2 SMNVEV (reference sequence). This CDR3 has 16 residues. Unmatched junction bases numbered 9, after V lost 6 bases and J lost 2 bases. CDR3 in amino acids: CASRTRQGGNTGELFF. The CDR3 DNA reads TGTGCCAGCAGGACACGACAGGGTGGTAACACCGGGGAGCTGTTTTTT.

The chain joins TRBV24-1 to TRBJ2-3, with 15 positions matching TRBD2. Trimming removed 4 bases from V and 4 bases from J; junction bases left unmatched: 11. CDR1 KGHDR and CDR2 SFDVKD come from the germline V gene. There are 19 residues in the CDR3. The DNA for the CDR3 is TGTGCCACCAGTGACTCAGGACTAGCGGGAGGGCCCAGAGCAGATACGCAGTATTTT. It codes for CATSDSGLAGGPRADTQYF.

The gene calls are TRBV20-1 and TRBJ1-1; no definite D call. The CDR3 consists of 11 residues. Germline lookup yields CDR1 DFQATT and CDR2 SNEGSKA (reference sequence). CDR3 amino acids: CNTKGGTEAFF. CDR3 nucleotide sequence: TGCAATACTAAAGGCGGGACTGAAGCTTTCTTT.

The CDR3 spells CASSEGTPYGYTF. The CDR3 DNA reads TGTGCCAGCAGTGAAGGGACTCCTTATGGCTACACCTTC. The chain recombines TRBV6-1 with TRBJ1-2; D gene uncertain. CDR1 and CDR2 (germline): MNHNS, SASEGT. V gave up 1 base and J gave up 5 bases, with 8 bases separating them. The length of the CDR3 is 13 residues.

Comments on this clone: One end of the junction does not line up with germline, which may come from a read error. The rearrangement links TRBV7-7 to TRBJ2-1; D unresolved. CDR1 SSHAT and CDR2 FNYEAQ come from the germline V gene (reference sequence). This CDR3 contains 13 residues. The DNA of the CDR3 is TGTGCTAGCAGCTTAGGTCCCAACAATGAGCAGTTCTTC. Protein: CASSLGPNNEQFF. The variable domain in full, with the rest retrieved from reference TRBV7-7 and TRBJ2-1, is GAGVSQSPRYKVTKRGQDVTLRCDPISSHATLYWYQQALGQGPEFLTYFNYEAQPDKSGLPSDRFSAERPEGSISTLTIQRTEQRDSAMYRCASSLGPNNEQFFGPGTRLTVL.

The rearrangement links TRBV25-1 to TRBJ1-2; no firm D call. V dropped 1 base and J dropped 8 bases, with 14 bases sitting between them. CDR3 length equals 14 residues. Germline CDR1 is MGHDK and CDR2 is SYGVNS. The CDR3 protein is CASSESGGRGGYTF. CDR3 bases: TGTGCCAGCAGTGAATCGGGAGGGCGCGGAGGCTACACCTTC.

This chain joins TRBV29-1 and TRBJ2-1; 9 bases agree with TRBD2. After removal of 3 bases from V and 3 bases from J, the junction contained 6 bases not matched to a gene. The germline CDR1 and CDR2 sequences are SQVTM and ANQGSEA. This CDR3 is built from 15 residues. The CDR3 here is CSVEGGRARYNEQFF. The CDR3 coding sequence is TGCAGCGTTGAGGGCGGGAGGGCCCGCTACAATGAGCAGTTCTTC.

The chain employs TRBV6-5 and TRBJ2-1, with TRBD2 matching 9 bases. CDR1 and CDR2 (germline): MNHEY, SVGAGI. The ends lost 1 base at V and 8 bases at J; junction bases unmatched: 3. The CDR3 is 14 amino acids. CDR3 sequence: CASSYWGTSHEQFF. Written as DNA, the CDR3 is TGTGCCAGCAGTTACTGGGGGACTAGCCATGAGCAGTTCTTC.

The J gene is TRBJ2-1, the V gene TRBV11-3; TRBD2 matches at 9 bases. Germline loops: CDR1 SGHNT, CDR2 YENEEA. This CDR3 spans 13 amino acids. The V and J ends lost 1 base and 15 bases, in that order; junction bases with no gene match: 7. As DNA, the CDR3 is TGTGCCAGCAGCTTAGTCGGCGGGAGGGCCATGTTCTTC. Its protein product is CASSLVGGRAMFF.

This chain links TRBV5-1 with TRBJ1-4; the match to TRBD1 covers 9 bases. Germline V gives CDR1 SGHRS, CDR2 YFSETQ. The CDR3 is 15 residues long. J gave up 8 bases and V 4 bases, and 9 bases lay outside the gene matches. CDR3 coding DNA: TGCGCCAGCAGCCGAACCGGGACAGGGTCGGAAAAACTGTTTTTT. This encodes CASSRTGTGSEKLFF.

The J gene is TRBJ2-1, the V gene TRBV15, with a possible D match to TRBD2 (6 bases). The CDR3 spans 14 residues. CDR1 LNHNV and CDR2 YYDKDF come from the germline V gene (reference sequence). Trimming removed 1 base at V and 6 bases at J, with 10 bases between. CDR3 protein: CATSRAGVSNEQFF. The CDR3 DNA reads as TGTGCCACCAGCAGAGCGGGAGTTTCCAATGAGCAGTTCTTC.

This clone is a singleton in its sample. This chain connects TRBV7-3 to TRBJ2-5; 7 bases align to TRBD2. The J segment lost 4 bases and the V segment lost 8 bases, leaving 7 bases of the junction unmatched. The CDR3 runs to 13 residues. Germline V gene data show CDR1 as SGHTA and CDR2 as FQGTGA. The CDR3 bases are TGTGCCAGCGCCCGGGGGGAGGGAGAGACCCAGTACTTC. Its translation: CASARGEGETQYF. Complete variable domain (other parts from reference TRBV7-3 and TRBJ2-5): GAGVSQTPSNKVTEKGKYVELRCDPISGHTALYWYRQSLGQGPEFLIYFQGTGAADDSGLPNDRFFAVRPEGSVSTLKIQRTERGDSAVYLCASARGEGETQYFGPGTRLLVL.

CDR3: CSASLAGGSNEQFF. In DNA, the CDR3 is TGCAGTGCTAGTTTAGCGGGAGGGAGCAATGAGCAGTTCTTC. V gene TRBV20-1 combines with J gene TRBJ2-1, with 11 bases lining up with TRBD2. CDR1 is DFQATT, CDR2 SNEGSKA, per germline (reference sequence). The ends lost 3 bases at V and 6 bases at J; junction bases unmatched: 4. CDR3 length equals 14 residues.

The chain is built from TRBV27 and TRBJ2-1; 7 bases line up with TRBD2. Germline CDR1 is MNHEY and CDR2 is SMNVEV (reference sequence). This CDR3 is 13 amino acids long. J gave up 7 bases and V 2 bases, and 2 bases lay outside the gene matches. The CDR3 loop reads CASSLAGVNEQFF. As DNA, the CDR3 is TGTGCCAGCAGTTTAGCGGGAGTTAATGAGCAGTTCTTC.

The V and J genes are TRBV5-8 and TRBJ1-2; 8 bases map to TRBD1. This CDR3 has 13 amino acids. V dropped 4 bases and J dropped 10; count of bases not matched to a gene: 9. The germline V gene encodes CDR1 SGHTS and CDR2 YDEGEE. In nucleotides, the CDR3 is TGTGCCAGCAGCCAACCGGACAGGGACGCCTACACCTTC. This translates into CASSQPDRDAYTF.

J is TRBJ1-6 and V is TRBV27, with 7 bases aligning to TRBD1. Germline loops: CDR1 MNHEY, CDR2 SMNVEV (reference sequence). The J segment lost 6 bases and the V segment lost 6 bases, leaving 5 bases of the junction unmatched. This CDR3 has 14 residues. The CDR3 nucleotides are TGTGCCAGCAGACGGGACAGCCTTAATTCACCCCTCCACTTT. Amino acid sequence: CASRRDSLNSPLHF.

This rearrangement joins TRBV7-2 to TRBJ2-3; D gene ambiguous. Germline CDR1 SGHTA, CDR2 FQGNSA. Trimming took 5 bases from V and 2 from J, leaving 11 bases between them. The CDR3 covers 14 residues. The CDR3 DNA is TGTGCCAGCAGCGCCCACCTAATCACAGATACGCAGTATTTT. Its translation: CASSAHLITDTQYF.